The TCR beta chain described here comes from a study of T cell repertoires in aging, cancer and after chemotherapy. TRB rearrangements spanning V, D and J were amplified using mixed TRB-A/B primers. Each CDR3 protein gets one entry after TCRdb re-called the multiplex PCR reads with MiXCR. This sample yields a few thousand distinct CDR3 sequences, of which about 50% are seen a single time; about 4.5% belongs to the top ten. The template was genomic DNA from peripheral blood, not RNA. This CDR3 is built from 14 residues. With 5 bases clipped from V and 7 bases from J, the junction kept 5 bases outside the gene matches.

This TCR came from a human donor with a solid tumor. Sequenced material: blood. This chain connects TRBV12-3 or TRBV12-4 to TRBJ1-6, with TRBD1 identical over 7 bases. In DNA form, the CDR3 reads TGTGCCAGCAGTCCCAGGGGGGAGAATTCACCCCTCCACTTT. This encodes CASSPRGENSPLHF.